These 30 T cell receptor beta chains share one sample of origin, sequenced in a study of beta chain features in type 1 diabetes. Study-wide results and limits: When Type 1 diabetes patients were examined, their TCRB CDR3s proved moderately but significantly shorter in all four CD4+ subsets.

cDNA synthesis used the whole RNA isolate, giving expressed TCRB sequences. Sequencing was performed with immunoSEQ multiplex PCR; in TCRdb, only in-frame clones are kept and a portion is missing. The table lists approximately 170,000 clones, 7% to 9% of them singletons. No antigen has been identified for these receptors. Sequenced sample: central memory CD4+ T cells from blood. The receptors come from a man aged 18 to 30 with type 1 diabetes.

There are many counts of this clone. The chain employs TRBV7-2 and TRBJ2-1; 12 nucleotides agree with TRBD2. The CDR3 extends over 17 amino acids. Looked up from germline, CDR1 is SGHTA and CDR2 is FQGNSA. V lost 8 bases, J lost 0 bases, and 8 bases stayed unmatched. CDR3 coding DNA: TGTGCCAGCCTACTAGCGGGGGGTACTAGCTCCTACAATGAGCAGTTCTTC. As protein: CASLLAGGTSSYNEQFF. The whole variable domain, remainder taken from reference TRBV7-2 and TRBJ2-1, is GAGVSQSPSNKVTEKGKDVELRCDPISGHTALYWYRQSLGQGLEFLIYFQGNSAPDKSGLPSDRFSAERTGGSVSTLTIQRTQQEDSAVYLCASLLAGGTSSYNEQFFGPGTRLTVL.

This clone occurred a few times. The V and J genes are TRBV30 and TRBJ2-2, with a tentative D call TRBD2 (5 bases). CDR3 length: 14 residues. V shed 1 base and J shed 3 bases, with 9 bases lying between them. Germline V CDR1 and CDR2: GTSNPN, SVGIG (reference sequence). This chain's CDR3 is CAWSGTGYTGELFF. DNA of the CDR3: TGTGCCTGGAGTGGGACGGGATACACCGGGGAGCTGTTTTTT. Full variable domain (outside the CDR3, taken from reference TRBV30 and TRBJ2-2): SQTIHQWPATLVQPVGSPLSLECTVEGTSNPNLYWYRQAAGRGLQLLFYSVGIGQISSEVPQNLSASRPQDRQFILSSKKLLLSDSGFYLCAWSGTGYTGELFFGEGSRLTVL.

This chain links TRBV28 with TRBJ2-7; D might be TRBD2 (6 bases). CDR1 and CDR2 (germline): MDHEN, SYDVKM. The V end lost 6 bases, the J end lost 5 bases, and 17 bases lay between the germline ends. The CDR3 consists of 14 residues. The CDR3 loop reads CASSKPSGGNEQYF. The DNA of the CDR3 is TGTGCCAGCAGCAAACCCTCTGGGGGGAACGAGCAGTACTTC.

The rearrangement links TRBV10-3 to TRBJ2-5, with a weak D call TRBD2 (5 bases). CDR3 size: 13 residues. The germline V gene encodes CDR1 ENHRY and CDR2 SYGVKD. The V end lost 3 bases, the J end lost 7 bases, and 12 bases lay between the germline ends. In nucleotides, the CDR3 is TGTGCCATCAGTGACGTCCCCCGGGGGACCCAGTACTTC. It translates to CAISDVPRGTQYF.

The chain's CDR3 is CASEDRMNTEAFF. CDR3 nucleotides: TGTGCCAGCGAGGACAGAATGAACACTGAAGCTTTCTTT. The genes are TRBV19 and TRBJ1-1; possibly TRBD1 for D (6 bases). The V and J ends lost 9 bases and 0 bases respectively, with 11 bases between them. This CDR3 has 13 residues. CDR1 and CDR2 (germline): LNHDA, SQIVND (reference sequence).

The CDR3: CASSVLSGSPLHF. CDR3 sequence (DNA): TGTGCCAGCAGCGTTCTGAGCGGTTCACCCCTCCACTTT. The genes are TRBV9 and TRBJ1-6; D is unresolved. The CDR3 contains 13 residues. The V gene's germline CDR1 is SGDLS and CDR2 YYNGEE. Trimming left V 2 bases short and J 9 bases short, with 9 bases between.

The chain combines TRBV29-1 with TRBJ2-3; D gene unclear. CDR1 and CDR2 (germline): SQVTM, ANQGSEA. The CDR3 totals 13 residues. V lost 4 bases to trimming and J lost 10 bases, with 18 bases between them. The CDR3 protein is CSVANQLSLAQYF. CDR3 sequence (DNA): TGCAGCGTTGCAAACCAATTAAGCTTAGCGCAGTATTTT.

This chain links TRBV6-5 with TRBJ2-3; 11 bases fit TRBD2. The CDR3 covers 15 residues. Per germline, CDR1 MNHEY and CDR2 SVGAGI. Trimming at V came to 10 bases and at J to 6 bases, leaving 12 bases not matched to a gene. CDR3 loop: CATLTSGASLDTQYF. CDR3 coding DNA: TGTGCCACCTTGACTAGCGGGGCTTCTTTGGATACGCAGTATTTT.

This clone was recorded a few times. Here the CDR3 DNA reads TGTGCCAGCAGTTTTGTCAGGGCGGACAATCAGCCCCAGCATTTT. It translates to CASSFVRADNQPQHF. The chain recombines TRBV28 with TRBJ1-5; D possibly corresponds to TRBD1 (5 bases). Between the trimmed V and J ends, which lost 3 bases and 3 bases, there was a span of 12 bases. Germline assignment: CDR1 MDHEN and CDR2 SYDVKM. The CDR3 is made up of 15 amino acids.

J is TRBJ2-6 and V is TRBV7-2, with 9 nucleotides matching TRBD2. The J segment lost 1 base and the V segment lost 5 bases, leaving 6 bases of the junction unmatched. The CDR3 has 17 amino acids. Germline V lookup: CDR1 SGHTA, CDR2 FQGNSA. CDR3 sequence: CASSQTSGASGANVLTF. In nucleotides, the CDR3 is TGTGCCAGCAGCCAGACTAGCGGAGCATCTGGGGCCAACGTCCTGACTTTC.

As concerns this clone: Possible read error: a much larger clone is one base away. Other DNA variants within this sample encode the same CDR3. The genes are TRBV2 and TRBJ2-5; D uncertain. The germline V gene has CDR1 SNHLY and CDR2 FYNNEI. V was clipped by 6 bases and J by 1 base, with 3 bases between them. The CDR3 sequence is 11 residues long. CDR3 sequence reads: CASSRQETQYF. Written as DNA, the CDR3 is TGTGCCAGCAGCCGCCAAGAGACCCAGTACTTC.

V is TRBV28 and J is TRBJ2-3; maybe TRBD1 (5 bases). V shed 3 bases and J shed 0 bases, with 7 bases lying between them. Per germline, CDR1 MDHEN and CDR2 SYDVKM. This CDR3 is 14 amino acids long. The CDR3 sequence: CASSFAGSTDTQYF. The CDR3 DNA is TGTGCCAGCAGTTTCGCAGGGAGCACAGATACGCAGTATTTT. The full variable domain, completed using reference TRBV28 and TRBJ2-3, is DVKVTQSSRYLVKRTGEKVFLECVQDMDHENMFWYRQDPGLGLRLIYFSYDVKMKEKGDIPEGYSVSREKKERFSLILESASTNQTSMYLCASSFAGSTDTQYFGPGTRLTVL.

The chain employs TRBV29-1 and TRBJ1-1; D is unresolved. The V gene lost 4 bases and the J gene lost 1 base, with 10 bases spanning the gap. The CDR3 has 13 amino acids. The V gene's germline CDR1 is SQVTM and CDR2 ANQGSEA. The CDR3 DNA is TGCAGCGTTGCTTCAACAGCGAACACTGAAGCTTTCTTT. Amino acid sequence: CSVASTANTEAFF.

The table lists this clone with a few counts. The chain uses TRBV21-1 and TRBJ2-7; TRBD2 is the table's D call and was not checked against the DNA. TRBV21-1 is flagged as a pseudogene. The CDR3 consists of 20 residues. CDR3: CASSKGFCFSGSESSYEQYF. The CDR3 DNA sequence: TGTGCCAGCAGCAAAGGGTTCTGTTTTAGCGGGAGCGAATCCTCCTACGAGCAGTACTTC.

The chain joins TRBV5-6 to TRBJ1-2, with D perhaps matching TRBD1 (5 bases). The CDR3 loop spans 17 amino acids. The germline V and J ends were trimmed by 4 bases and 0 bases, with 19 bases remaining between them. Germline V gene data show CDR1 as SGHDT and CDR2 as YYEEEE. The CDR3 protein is CASSALGSGSTNYGYTF. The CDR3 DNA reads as TGTGCCAGCAGCGCATTGGGGTCAGGGTCGACTAACTATGGCTACACCTTC.

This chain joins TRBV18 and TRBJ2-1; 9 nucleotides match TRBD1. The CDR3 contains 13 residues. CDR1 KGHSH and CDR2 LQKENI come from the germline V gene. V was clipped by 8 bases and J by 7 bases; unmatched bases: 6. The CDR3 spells CASREGQGNEQFF. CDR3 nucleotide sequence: TGTGCCAGCCGGGAAGGACAGGGGAATGAGCAGTTCTTC.

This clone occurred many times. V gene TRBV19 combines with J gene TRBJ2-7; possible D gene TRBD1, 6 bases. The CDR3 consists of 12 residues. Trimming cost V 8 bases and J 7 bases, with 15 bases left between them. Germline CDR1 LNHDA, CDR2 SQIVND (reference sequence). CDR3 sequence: CASGDRPGEQYF. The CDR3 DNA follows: TGTGCCAGTGGCGACAGGCCCGGGGAGCAGTACTTC. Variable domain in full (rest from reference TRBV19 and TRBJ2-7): DGGITQSPKYLFRKEGQNVTLSCEQNLNHDAMYWYRQDPGQGLRLIYYSQIVNDFQKGDIAEGYSVSREKKESFPLTVTSAQKNPTAFYLCASGDRPGEQYFGPGTRLTVT.

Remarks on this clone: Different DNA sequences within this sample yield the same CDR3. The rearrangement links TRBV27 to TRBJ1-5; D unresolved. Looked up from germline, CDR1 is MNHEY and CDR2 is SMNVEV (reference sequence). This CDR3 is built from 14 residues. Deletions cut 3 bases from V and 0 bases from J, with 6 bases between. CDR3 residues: CASSFGDSNQPQHF. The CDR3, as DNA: TGTGCCAGCAGTTTCGGGGATAGCAATCAGCCCCAGCATTTT.

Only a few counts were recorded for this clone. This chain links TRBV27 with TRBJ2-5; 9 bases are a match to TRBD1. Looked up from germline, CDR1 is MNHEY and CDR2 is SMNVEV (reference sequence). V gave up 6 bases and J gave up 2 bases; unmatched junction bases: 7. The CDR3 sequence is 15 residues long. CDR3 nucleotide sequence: TGTGCCAGCAGCCCGAGGACAGGGGATCAAGAGACCCAGTACTTC. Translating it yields CASSPRTGDQETQYF.

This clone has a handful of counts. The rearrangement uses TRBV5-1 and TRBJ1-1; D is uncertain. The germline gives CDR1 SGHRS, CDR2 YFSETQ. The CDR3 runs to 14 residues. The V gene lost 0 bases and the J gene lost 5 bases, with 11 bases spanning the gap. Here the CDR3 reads CASSLDSSGTEAFF. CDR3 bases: TGCGCCAGCAGCTTGGACAGTTCGGGGACTGAAGCTTTCTTT.

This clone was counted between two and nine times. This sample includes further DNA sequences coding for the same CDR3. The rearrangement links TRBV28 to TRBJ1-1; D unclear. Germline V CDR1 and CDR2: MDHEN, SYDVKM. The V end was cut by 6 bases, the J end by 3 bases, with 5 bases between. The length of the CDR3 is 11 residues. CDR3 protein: CASRRYTEAFF. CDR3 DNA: TGTGCCAGCAGGCGGTACACTGAAGCTTTCTTT.

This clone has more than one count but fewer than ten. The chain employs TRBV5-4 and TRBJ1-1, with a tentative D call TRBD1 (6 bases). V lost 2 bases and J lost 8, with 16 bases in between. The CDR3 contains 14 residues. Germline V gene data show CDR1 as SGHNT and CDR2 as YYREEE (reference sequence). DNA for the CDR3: TGTGCCAGCAGCTTAGATCAGGGGAGTGGGGAAGCTTTCTTT. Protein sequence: CASSLDQGSGEAFF.

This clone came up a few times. The CDR3 region has the DNA TGTGCCAGCAGCTCTAACTTGGGGGGGTTCACAGATACGCAGTATTTT. Residues: CASSSNLGGFTDTQYF. The chain carries TRBV7-2 and TRBJ2-3; TRBD2 matches 7 bases. The CDR3 contains 16 residues. Trimming cost V 4 bases and J 2 bases; bases outside gene matches: 9. Germline-derived CDR1 and CDR2 are SGHTA and FQGNSA. The whole variable domain, filled in from reference TRBV7-2 and TRBJ2-3, reads GAGVSQSPSNKVTEKGKDVELRCDPISGHTALYWYRQSLGQGLEFLIYFQGNSAPDKSGLPSDRFSAERTGGSVSTLTIQRTQQEDSAVYLCASSSNLGGFTDTQYFGPGTRLTVL.

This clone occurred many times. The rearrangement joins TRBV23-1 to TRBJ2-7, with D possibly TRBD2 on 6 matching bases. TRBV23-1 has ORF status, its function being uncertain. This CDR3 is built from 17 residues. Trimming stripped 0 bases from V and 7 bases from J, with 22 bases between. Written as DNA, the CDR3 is TGCGCCAGCAGTCAATCGGCTGGGGGGATACTACGAACGGAGCAGTACTTC. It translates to CASSQSAGGILRTEQYF.

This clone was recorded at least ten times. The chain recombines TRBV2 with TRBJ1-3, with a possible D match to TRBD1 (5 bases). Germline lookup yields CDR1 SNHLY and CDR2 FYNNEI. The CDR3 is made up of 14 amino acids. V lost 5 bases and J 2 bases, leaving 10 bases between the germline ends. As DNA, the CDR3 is TGTGCCAGCAGTCAAGGGGCTCCTGGAAACACCATATATTTT. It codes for CASSQGAPGNTIYF. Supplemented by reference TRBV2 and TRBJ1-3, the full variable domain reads EPEVTQTPSHQVTQMGQEVILRCVPISNHLYFYWYRQILGQKVEFLVSFYNNEISEKSEIFDDQFSVERPDGSNFTLKIRSTKLEDSAMYFCASSQGAPGNTIYFGEGSWLTVV.

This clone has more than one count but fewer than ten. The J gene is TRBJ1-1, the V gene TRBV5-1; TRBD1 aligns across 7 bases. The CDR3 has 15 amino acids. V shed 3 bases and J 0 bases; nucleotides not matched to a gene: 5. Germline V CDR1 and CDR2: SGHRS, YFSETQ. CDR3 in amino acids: CASSSTGAVNTEAFF. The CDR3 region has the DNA TGCGCCAGCAGCTCCACAGGGGCGGTGAACACTGAAGCTTTCTTT.

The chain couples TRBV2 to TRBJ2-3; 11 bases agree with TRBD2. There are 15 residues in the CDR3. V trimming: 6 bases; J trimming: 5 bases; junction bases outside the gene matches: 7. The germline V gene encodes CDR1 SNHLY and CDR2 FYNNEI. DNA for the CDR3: TGTGCCAGCAGGTACACTAGCGGGAGTCAAGATACGCAGTATTTT. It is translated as CASRYTSGSQDTQYF. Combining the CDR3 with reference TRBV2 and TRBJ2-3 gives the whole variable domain EPEVTQTPSHQVTQMGQEVILRCVPISNHLYFYWYRQILGQKVEFLVSFYNNEISEKSEIFDDQFSVERPDGSNFTLKIRSTKLEDSAMYFCASRYTSGSQDTQYFGPGTRLTVL.

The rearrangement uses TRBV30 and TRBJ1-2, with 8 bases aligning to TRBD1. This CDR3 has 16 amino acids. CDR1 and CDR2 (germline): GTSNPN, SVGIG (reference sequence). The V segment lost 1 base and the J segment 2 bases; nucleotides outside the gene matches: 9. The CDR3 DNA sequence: TGTGCCTGGAGTGCCGGGACAGGACGAGGAAACTATGGCTACACCTTC. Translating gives CAWSAGTGRGNYGYTF. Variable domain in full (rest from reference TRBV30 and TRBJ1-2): SQTIHQWPATLVQPVGSPLSLECTVEGTSNPNLYWYRQAAGRGLQLLFYSVGIGQISSEVPQNLSASRPQDRQFILSSKKLLLSDSGFYLCAWSAGTGRGNYGYTFGSGTRLTVV.

The CDR3 sequence: CASSPGQVTYEQYF. For the CDR3, the DNA is TGTGCCAGCTCACCCGGACAGGTAACCTACGAGCAGTACTTC. The V and J genes are TRBV18 and TRBJ2-7; 7 bases fit TRBD1. This CDR3 is built from 14 residues. Germline trimming cut 3 bases from V and 2 bases from J; bases unmatched to any gene: 4. The germline V gene has CDR1 KGHSH and CDR2 LQKENI.

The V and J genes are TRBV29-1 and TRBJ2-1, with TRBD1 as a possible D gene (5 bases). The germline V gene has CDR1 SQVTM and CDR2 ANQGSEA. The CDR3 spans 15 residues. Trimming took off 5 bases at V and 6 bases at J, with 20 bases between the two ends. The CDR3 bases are TGCAGCGTTCCGATTCGTAGACAGAACGTCAATGAGCAGTTCTTC. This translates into CSVPIRRQNVNEQFF.